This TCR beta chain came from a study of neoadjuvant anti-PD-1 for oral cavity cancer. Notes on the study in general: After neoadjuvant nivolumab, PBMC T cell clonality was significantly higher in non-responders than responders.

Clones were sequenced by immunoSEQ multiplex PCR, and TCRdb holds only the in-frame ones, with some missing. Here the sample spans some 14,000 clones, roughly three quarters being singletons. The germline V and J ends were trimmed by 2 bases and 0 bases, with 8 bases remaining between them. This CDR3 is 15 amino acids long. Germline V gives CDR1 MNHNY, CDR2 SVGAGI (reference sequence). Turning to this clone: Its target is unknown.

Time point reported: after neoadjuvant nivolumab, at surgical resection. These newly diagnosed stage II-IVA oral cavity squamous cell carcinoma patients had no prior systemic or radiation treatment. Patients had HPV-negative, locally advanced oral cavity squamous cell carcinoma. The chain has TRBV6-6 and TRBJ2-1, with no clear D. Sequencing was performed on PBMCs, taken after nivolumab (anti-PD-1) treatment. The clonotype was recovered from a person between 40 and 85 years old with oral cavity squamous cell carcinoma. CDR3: CASSYEDPSYNEQFF. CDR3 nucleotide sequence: TGTGCCAGCAGTTACGAGGATCCCTCCTACAATGAGCAGTTCTTC.